This TCR beta chain came from a study of blood T cell repertoires in COVID-19. Background on the study: Both acute and convalescent COVID-19 samples were obtained from the United States, Italy and Spain. Sources were T cells, B-cell-depleted T cells, or PBMCs; the material itself was cDNA or gDNA.

In the original processing: Reference gene primer amplification gave nucleated cell count estimates. Measured with immunoSEQ multiplex PCR; TCRdb has only the in-frame clones, and not every one. V and J calls and clone size are copied from that table; D and trimming were computed from the DNA. The table shows 180,000 or so clones, with 86% occurring only once. This clone was picked up a small number of times. Trimming took 4 bases from V and 6 from J; bases not matched to a gene: 13. CDR1 and CDR2 (germline): SGHRS, YFSETQ. The CDR3 sequence is 16 residues long. The sequence was obtained from an older woman with COVID-19, enrolled during active disease. The gene calls are TRBV5-1 and TRBJ2-3, with TRBD2 matching over 8 bases. The sample comprised peripheral blood. This chain's CDR3 is CASSTGLAEVPDTQYF. The CDR3 region has the DNA TGCGCCAGCAGCACCGGACTAGCCGAGGTACCTGATACGCAGTATTTT.